The 9 T cell receptor beta chains presented below share a single source sample, sequenced in a study of CD8 T cells in Susac syndrome. Random hexamers served to reverse transcribe roughly 0.45 to 1 ug RNA. One entry per CDR3 protein, called by TCRdb with MiXCR from the immunoSEQ multiplex PCR reads. The sample lists about 200,000 distinct CDR3 sequences, 95% occurring once. Sequencing was performed on CD4+ T cells from PBMCs. These receptors were collected from a human donor with multiple sclerosis.

The chain combines TRBV20-1 with TRBJ2-1; 10 positions match TRBD2. J lost 2 bases, V lost 5 bases, and 6 bases had no gene match. The CDR3 is 15 amino acids. The V gene's germline CDR1 is DFQATT and CDR2 SNEGSKA (reference sequence). DNA for the CDR3: TGCAGTGCTCAAACTAGCGGGGCAGCCTACAATGAGCAGTTCTTC. Protein: CSAQTSGAAYNEQFF.

This chain joins TRBV18 and TRBJ1-5, with a weak D call TRBD1 (5 bases). Trimming stripped 3 bases from V and 2 bases from J, with 8 bases between. The CDR3 covers 14 residues. Germline assignment: CDR1 KGHSH and CDR2 LQKENI. DNA for the CDR3: TGTGCCAGCTCACCGGGGGACGGCAATCAGCCCCAGCATTTT. It is translated as CASSPGDGNQPQHF.

With regard to this clonotype: A read error may produce the germline difference seen at one junction end. Written as DNA, the CDR3 is TGCAGTGCCGTAGGTTTGGGGCTAGCGGGGGCGGTTCGGAACTTC. Translating it yields CSAVGLGLAGAVRNF. The V and J genes are TRBV20-1 and TRBJ2-5, with 10 nucleotides matching TRBD2. The CDR3 runs to 15 residues. Germline loops: CDR1 DFQATT, CDR2 SNEGSKA (reference sequence).

This clonotype was recorded once. J is TRBJ1-2 and V is TRBV6-6; no definite D call. Germline values: CDR1 MNHNY, CDR2 SVGAGI (reference sequence). Trimming took off 7 bases at V and 7 bases at J, with 19 bases between the two ends. This CDR3 spans 14 amino acids. CDR3 sequence (DNA): TGTGCCAGCACCGAGGGCTCCTTTTCGGGTGGCTACACCTTC. Translated: CASTEGSFSGGYTF.

This rearrangement joins TRBV20-1 to TRBJ2-1; TRBD2 matches at 14 bases. Trimming at V came to 0 bases and at J to 3 bases, leaving 4 bases not matched to a gene. Germline assignment: CDR1 DFQATT and CDR2 SNEGSKA (reference sequence). The CDR3 length is 17 residues. The CDR3 reads CSARDSGLAGVYNEQFF. As DNA, the CDR3 is TGCAGTGCTAGAGACTCGGGACTAGCGGGGGTCTACAATGAGCAGTTCTTC.

This chain uses TRBV27 with TRBJ1-5; D remains ambiguous. The CDR3 spans 13 residues. The germline V gene encodes CDR1 MNHEY and CDR2 SMNVEV (reference sequence). Trimming shortened V by 2 bases and J by 6 bases, and 8 bases separated the two germline ends. The DNA for the CDR3 is TGTGCCAGCAGTTTAAAGGTTGGTCAGCCCCAGCATTTT. Its translation is CASSLKVGQPQHF.

The chain links TRBV29-1 to TRBJ1-2; possible D gene TRBD1, 5 bases. CDR1 SQVTM and CDR2 ANQGSEA come from the germline V gene. Trimming pared 5 bases from V and 4 bases from J, leaving 17 bases between. CDR3 size: 14 residues. The CDR3 DNA reads TGCAGCGTTTCAGGGCCGGCAGACTCCTATGGCTACACCTTC. It specifies CSVSGPADSYGYTF. The full variable domain, with the rest looked up from reference TRBV29-1 and TRBJ1-2, is SAVISQKPSRDICQRGTSLTIQCQVDSQVTMMFWYRQQPGQSLTLIATANQGSEATYESGFVIDKFPISRPNLTFSTLTVSNMSPEDSSIYLCSVSGPADSYGYTFGSGTRLTVV.

The chain has TRBV9 and TRBJ2-3, with D possibly matching TRBD2 (5 bases). CDR1 is SGDLS and CDR2 is YYNGEE in the germline V gene. The CDR3 spans 13 residues. V was trimmed by 6 bases and J by 5 bases, leaving 13 bases between them. The CDR3 region is CASTRTVEDTQYF. CDR3 nucleotides: TGTGCCAGCACCCGGACTGTTGAAGATACGCAGTATTTT.

The CDR3 nucleotides read TGTGCCAGCTCACCAGGAGCCGGAGCCCCCTACGAGCAGTACGTC. Translating it yields CASSPGAGAPYEQYV. The genes are TRBV18 and TRBJ2-7; D not certain. Germline CDR1 reads KGHSH; CDR2 reads LQKENI. This CDR3 comprises 15 residues. Between the trimmed V and J ends, which lost 2 bases and 2 bases, there was a span of 13 bases.